One sample yielded the 24 T cell receptor beta chains listed below, sequenced in a study of T cells in tuberculosis. Sorting used thawed, overnight-rested PBMC stained with anti-CD3, a viability dye and GMM-loaded CD1B tetramer. CD1B tetramers were loaded with Rhodococcus equi-derived C32 glucose monomycolate. Here immunoSEQ multiplex PCR was the method, and the copy in TCRdb shows in-frame clones only, minus some. The sample carries tens of thousands of clones, more than 75% recorded once. Sequenced material: CD1b-GMM tetramer-negative cells sorted from PBMCs. The origin of the receptors is an adult woman with latent tuberculosis.

A single count supports this clone. Additional DNA sequences in this sample encode the identical CDR3. The rearrangement joins TRBV5-4 to TRBJ2-5; D might be TRBD2 (6 bases). The length of the CDR3 is 13 residues. V shed 1 base and J shed 5 bases, with 9 bases lying between them. Germline V gene lookup returns CDR1 SGHNT and CDR2 YYREEE (reference sequence). The CDR3 bases are TGTGCCAGCAGCTTGCGGGGAGGCGAGACCCAGTACTTC. Residues: CASSLRGGETQYF. Drawing the rest from reference TRBV5-4 and TRBJ2-5, the complete variable domain is ETGVTQSPTHLIKTRGQQVTLRCSSQSGHNTVSWYQQALGQGPQFIFQYYREEENGRGNFPPRFSGLQFPNYSSELNVNALELDDSALYLCASSLRGGETQYFGPGTRLLVL.

This clone appeared once. This chain links TRBV9 with TRBJ2-2; D not certain. Trimming took 0 bases from V and 4 from J, leaving 10 bases between them. Germline values: CDR1 SGDLS, CDR2 YYNGEE. The CDR3 loop spans 15 amino acids. The CDR3 nucleotides read TGTGCCAGCAGCGTAGGATCTAGAGGCACCGGGGAGCTGTTTTTT. Protein: CASSVGSRGTGELFF.

The genes are TRBV30 and TRBJ1-1; possible D gene TRBD1, 5 bases. This CDR3 has 12 residues. Trimming shortened V by 5 bases and J by 1 base, and 8 bases separated the two germline ends. Germline V lookup: CDR1 GTSNPN, CDR2 SVGIG (reference sequence). DNA of the CDR3: TGTGCCTGGGGGGGGAGGAACACTGAAGCTTTCTTT. Translating gives CAWGGRNTEAFF.

V is TRBV18 and J is TRBJ1-1; no clear D gene. V lost 3 bases and J lost 0, with 8 bases in between. The CDR3 spans 14 residues. CDR1 is KGHSH and CDR2 is LQKENI in the germline V gene. The DNA of the CDR3 is TGTGCCAGCTCACCGAGGGTGTTGAACACTGAAGCTTTCTTT. This sequence encodes CASSPRVLNTEAFF.

This CDR3 is CASSRGQGEPGYTF. The DNA of the CDR3 is TGCGCCAGCAGCAGGGGACAGGGAGAACCGGGCTACACCTTC. The chain has TRBV5-1 and TRBJ1-2; 9 positions agree with TRBD1. The CDR3 contains 14 residues. V lost 4 bases to trimming and J lost 8 bases; unmatched junction nucleotides: 9. The germline CDR1 and CDR2 sequences are SGHRS and YFSETQ.

V is TRBV5-4 and J is TRBJ2-3, with D possibly TRBD1 on 6 matching bases. The CDR3 contains 14 residues. V gave up 4 bases and J gave up 0 bases, with 9 bases separating them. From germline, CDR1 is SGHNT and CDR2 YYREEE (reference sequence). This CDR3 is CASSGGHSTDTQYF. The CDR3 DNA reads TGTGCCAGCAGCGGGGGACACAGCACAGATACGCAGTATTTT.

The chain employs TRBV25-1 and TRBJ1-1; D is undetermined. Trimming removed 5 bases from V and 4 bases from J, with 14 bases in between. The CDR3 totals 14 residues. CDR1 and CDR2 from the germline V gene are MGHDK and SYGVNS. The CDR3 loop reads CASSKAGQGTEAFF. The DNA for the CDR3 is TGTGCCAGCAGTAAGGCAGGTCAAGGCACTGAAGCTTTCTTT.

V is TRBV6-1 and J is TRBJ1-6, with TRBD1 identical over 8 bases. The germline V gene has CDR1 MNHNS and CDR2 SASEGT. This CDR3 comprises 16 residues. V lost 4 bases to trimming and J lost 9 bases; unmatched junction nucleotides: 11. The CDR3 spells CASSGGLDRAGSPLHF. The DNA of the CDR3 is TGTGCCAGCAGTGGCGGCCTGGACAGGGCGGGTTCACCCCTCCACTTT.

The chain combines TRBV11-1 with TRBJ2-5; TRBD1 is a possible D gene (6 bases). V lost 5 bases, J lost 1 base, and 8 bases lay in between. Germline CDR1 SGHAT, CDR2 FQDESV (reference sequence). This CDR3 is built from 13 residues. The CDR3 bases are TGTGCCAGCAGCGGGGGCCGCCAAGAGACCCAGTACTTC. This codes for CASSGGRQETQYF.

The CDR3 loop is CASSPRTGNEQFF. As DNA, the CDR3 is TGTGCCAGCAGCCCTCGGACAGGAAATGAGCAGTTCTTC. The rearrangement joins TRBV9 to TRBJ2-1, with TRBD1 matching 7 bases. Germline V gives CDR1 SGDLS, CDR2 YYNGEE. The CDR3 extends over 13 amino acids. The trim removed 4 bases at V and 7 bases at J, leaving 5 bases unmatched.

The gene calls are TRBV27 and TRBJ1-5, with a weak D call TRBD1 (5 bases). The CDR3 sequence is 14 residues long. Germline CDR1 is MNHEY and CDR2 is SMNVEV (reference sequence). The ends were cut back, 0 bases at V and 4 bases at J, with 7 bases in the middle. The CDR3 reads CASSLSRQNQPQHF. CDR3 coding DNA: TGTGCCAGCAGTTTATCAAGACAGAATCAGCCCCAGCATTTT.

The chain recombines TRBV19 with TRBJ1-2; 7 bases are shared with TRBD1. Trimming took 3 bases from V and 4 from J; bases not matched to a gene: 2. The CDR3 contains 13 residues. Germline CDR1 reads LNHDA; CDR2 reads SQIVND (reference sequence). The CDR3: CASSIGQAYGYTF. The CDR3 nucleotides read TGTGCCAGTAGTATTGGACAGGCCTATGGCTACACCTTC.

V and J are TRBV6-1 and TRBJ2-7; D is perhaps TRBD2 (5 bases). This CDR3 contains 13 residues. V shed 2 bases and J shed 6 bases, with 11 bases lying between them. The V gene's germline CDR1 is MNHNS and CDR2 SASEGT. This CDR3 reads CASSERLRGEQYF. As DNA, the CDR3 is TGTGCCAGCAGTGAACGCCTACGGGGCGAGCAGTACTTC.

The chain has TRBV28 and TRBJ2-3; possibly TRBD1 for D (6 bases). The CDR3 is 14 amino acids. V lost 2 bases, J lost 5 bases, and 11 bases lay in between. Germline lookup yields CDR1 MDHEN and CDR2 SYDVKM. The CDR3 region is CASSLGQLQDTQYF. For the CDR3, the DNA is TGTGCCAGCAGTTTAGGACAGTTACAAGATACGCAGTATTTT. The variable domain in full, completed from reference TRBV28 and TRBJ2-3, reads DVKVTQSSRYLVKRTGEKVFLECVQDMDHENMFWYRQDPGLGLRLIYFSYDVKMKEKGDIPEGYSVSREKKERFSLILESASTNQTSMYLCASSLGQLQDTQYFGPGTRLTVL.

In its sample, this clone was seen once. The CDR3 DNA reads TGTGCCAACTCCAGGGGCAATCAGCCCCAGCATTTT. This codes for CANSRGNQPQHF. The V call is TRBV28, the J call TRBJ1-5; tentative D call: TRBD1 (5 bases). The CDR3 contains 12 residues. Trimming stripped 10 bases from V and 2 bases from J, with 9 bases between. The V gene's germline CDR1 is MDHEN and CDR2 SYDVKM.

The gene calls are TRBV7-8 and TRBJ2-6; weak D call: TRBD2 (7 bases). CDR1 is SGHVS and CDR2 is FQNEAQ in the germline V gene. Trimming removed 3 bases at V and 2 bases at J, with 17 bases between. This CDR3 is built from 18 residues. CDR3 nucleotides: TGTGCCAGCAGCTTCCAATTATGGGGGGGCGCTGGGGCCAACGTCCTGACTTTC. Translated, it gives CASSFQLWGGAGANVLTF.

The chain joins TRBV10-3 to TRBJ2-7, with TRBD1 as a possible D gene (6 bases). V lost 4 bases, J lost 1 base, and 11 bases lay in between. The CDR3 extends over 14 amino acids. Germline lookup yields CDR1 ENHRY and CDR2 SYGVKD. The CDR3 nucleotides read TGTGCCATCAGTGTTGGGACACAGTCCTACGAGCAGTACTTC. As protein: CAISVGTQSYEQYF.

The V gene is TRBV6-5, the J gene TRBJ1-2; D is undetermined. CDR1 and CDR2 from the germline V gene are MNHEY and SVGAGI. CDR3 size: 14 residues. V was cut by 5 bases and J by 7 bases, with 17 bases left in between. CDR3 amino acids: CASSPDGVALGYTF. CDR3 DNA: TGTGCCAGCAGTCCGGACGGGGTGGCACTTGGCTACACCTTC.

The CDR3 sequence is CASSLLAGGHNEQFF. The CDR3 DNA reads as TGCGCCAGCAGCTTACTAGCGGGGGGGCACAATGAGCAGTTCTTC. This sequence joins TRBV5-1 and TRBJ2-1, with 13 bases that match TRBD2. Germline CDR1 SGHRS, CDR2 YFSETQ. V lost 2 bases, J lost 5 bases, and 1 base stayed unmatched. The CDR3 consists of 15 residues.

The CDR3 DNA reads TGTGCCAGCAGCTTGGGGCGGGGGGGACACAATGAGCAGTTCTTC. Protein sequence: CASSLGRGGHNEQFF. The chain joins TRBV5-4 to TRBJ2-1; TRBD2 agrees at 9 bases. The V gene end was trimmed by 0 bases and the J gene end by 5 bases; junction bases not matched to a gene: 3. This CDR3 is 15 amino acids long. The V gene's germline CDR1 is SGHNT and CDR2 YYREEE (reference sequence).

The chain has TRBV2 and TRBJ2-1; tentatively, D is TRBD2 (6 bases). Deletions cut 4 bases from V and 4 bases from J, with 8 bases between. This CDR3 comprises 13 residues. Germline V lookup: CDR1 SNHLY, CDR2 FYNNEI. The CDR3 loop is CASSVREYNEQFF. Written as DNA, the CDR3 is TGTGCCAGCAGTGTCCGGGAGTACAATGAGCAGTTCTTC.

The V and J genes are TRBV7-6 and TRBJ2-7; TRBD2 agrees at 7 bases. Germline CDR1 and CDR2: SGHVS and FNYEAQ. The CDR3 totals 17 residues. V shed 5 bases and J 2 bases; nucleotides not matched to a gene: 15. CDR3: CASSPGPGGGSAYEQYF. The CDR3 bases are TGTGCCAGCAGCCCCGGACCGGGAGGAGGTTCCGCCTACGAGCAGTACTTC.

This clone was seen only a few times. V gene TRBV18 combines with J gene TRBJ1-6, with 9 bases aligning to TRBD1. The CDR3 length is 15 residues. Losses at the gene ends were 6 bases for V and 7 bases for J; bases not matched to a gene: 7. CDR1 and CDR2 from the germline V gene are KGHSH and LQKENI. For the CDR3, the DNA is TGTGCCAGCTCCCGGGACAGGGACTTAAATTCACCCCTCCACTTT. Translation: CASSRDRDLNSPLHF.

The chain employs TRBV30 and TRBJ2-7; D is uncertain. Germline CDR1 and CDR2: GTSNPN and SVGIG (reference sequence). Between the trimmed V and J ends, which lost 3 bases and 0 bases, there was a span of 6 bases. This CDR3 has 12 residues. The CDR3 DNA reads as TGTGCCTGGAGCCGTTCCTCCTACGAGCAGTACTTC. It is translated as CAWSRSSYEQYF.